These T cell receptor beta chains were read from a single sample in a study of shared clonotypes between healthy human individuals. Repertoires were generated with immunoSEQ multiplex PCR, while TCRdb's copy carries only in-frame clones and drops some. The top ten clones hold 1.5% to 2% of a sample with around 2,000,000 clones, about 92% of them seen once. What was sequenced was naive CD8+ T cells from PBMCs. These receptors all come from a man aged 18-30 years in good health. Some clones in this sample may be carry-over from other donors' samples. CDR3s include the opening cysteine and the closing phenylalanine or tryptophan. A D gene is named only where the DNA matches it firmly.

j_call: TRBJ2-5; v_call: TRBV28; d_call: NA; cdr3_aa: CASSLRGNQETQYF
j_call: TRBJ1-4; v_call: TRBV28; d_call: TRBD1; cdr3_aa: CASSFQRGHEKLFF
j_call: TRBJ1-5; v_call: TRBV2; d_call: TRBD1; cdr3_aa: CASTSGTGGFQPQHF
j_call: TRBJ1-5; v_call: TRBV7-2; d_call: NA; cdr3_aa: CASSLDRTTMLAQHF
j_call: TRBJ1-5; v_call: TRBV27; d_call: NA; cdr3_aa: CASSLVGFQPQHF
j_call: TRBJ1-1; v_call: TRBV12-5; d_call: NA; cdr3_aa: CASGLVLTNPMNTEAFF
j_call: TRBJ2-3; v_call: TRBV6-5; d_call: NA; cdr3_aa: CASSTRDSPTDTQYF
j_call: TRBJ1-6; v_call: TRBV27; d_call: NA; cdr3_aa: CASTQTLASPLHF
j_call: TRBJ1-2; v_call: TRBV27; d_call: NA; cdr3_aa: CASSLRRNYGYTF
j_call: TRBJ2-3; v_call: TRBV15; d_call: NA; cdr3_aa: CATSRTSTDTQYF
j_call: TRBJ2-1; v_call: TRBV27; d_call: NA; cdr3_aa: CASSLLANNPNEQFF
j_call: TRBJ2-2; v_call: TRBV18; d_call: NA; cdr3_aa: CASSPSWGGLKTGELFF
j_call: TRBJ1-1; v_call: TRBV19; d_call: NA; cdr3_aa: CASSPDSYTEAFF
j_call: TRBJ2-3; v_call: TRBV27; d_call: TRBD2; cdr3_aa: CASSLGGSADTQYF
j_call: TRBJ2-3; v_call: TRBV6-6; d_call: TRBD1; cdr3_aa: CASSYSDRGTDTQYF
j_call: TRBJ2-5; v_call: TRBV7-9; d_call: TRBD1; cdr3_aa: CASSWTGLEETQYF
j_call: TRBJ2-3; v_call: TRBV7-8; d_call: NA; cdr3_aa: CASSINPTDTQYF
j_call: TRBJ2-7; v_call: TRBV6-5; d_call: NA; cdr3_aa: CASSYSSPDYEQYF
j_call: NA; v_call: TRBV11-2; d_call: NA; cdr3_aa: CASSLDAYEQYF
j_call: TRBJ2-1; v_call: TRBV5-1; d_call: TRBD2; cdr3_aa: CASSLGLARSYNEQFF
j_call: TRBJ2-1; v_call: TRBV28; d_call: TRBD2; cdr3_aa: CASRLLAGMNEQFF
j_call: TRBJ2-7; v_call: TRBV16; d_call: NA; cdr3_aa: CASSQSSGWQYF
j_call: TRBJ2-7; v_call: TRBV19; d_call: NA; cdr3_aa: CASSLKMSSPPYEQYF
j_call: TRBJ1-1; v_call: TRBV30; d_call: NA; cdr3_aa: CAWSVSDNTEAFF
j_call: TRBJ2-2; v_call: TRBV29-1; d_call: NA; cdr3_aa: CSAGKLSVSGTGELFF
j_call: TRBJ2-3; v_call: TRBV6-6; d_call: NA; cdr3_aa: CASRQTPQITDTQYF
j_call: TRBJ1-1; v_call: TRBV7-9; d_call: TRBD1; cdr3_aa: CASSSPRQGRTEAFF
j_call: TRBJ2-7; v_call: TRBV25-1; d_call: TRBD1; cdr3_aa: CASRRTGNSDEQYF